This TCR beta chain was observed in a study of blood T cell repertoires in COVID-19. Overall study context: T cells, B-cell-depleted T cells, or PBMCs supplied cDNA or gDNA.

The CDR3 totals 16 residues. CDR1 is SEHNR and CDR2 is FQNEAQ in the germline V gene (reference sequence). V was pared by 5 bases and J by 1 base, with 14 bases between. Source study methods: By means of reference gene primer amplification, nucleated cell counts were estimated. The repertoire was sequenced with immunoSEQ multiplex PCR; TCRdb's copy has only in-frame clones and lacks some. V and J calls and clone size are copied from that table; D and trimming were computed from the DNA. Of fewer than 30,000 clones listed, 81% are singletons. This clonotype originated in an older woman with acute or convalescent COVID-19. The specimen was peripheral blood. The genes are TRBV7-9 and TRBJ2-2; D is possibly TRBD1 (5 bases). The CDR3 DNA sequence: TGTGCCAGCAGCGACTTAGGGGCCCTGAACACCGGGGAGCTGTTTTTT. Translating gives CASSDLGALNTGELFF.